This T cell receptor beta chain was recovered during a study of blood T cell repertoires in COVID-19. Background on the study: Acute-phase and convalescent COVID-19 samples originated in the United States, Italy and Spain. T cells, B-cell-depleted T cells, or PBMCs supplied cDNA or gDNA.

The CDR3 sequence is 12 residues long. The germline V gene encodes CDR1 MNHNY and CDR2 SVGAGI (reference sequence). The V and J ends lost 6 bases and 4 bases respectively, with 10 bases between them. Clones were sequenced by immunoSEQ multiplex PCR, and TCRdb holds only the in-frame ones, with some missing. There are approximately 70,000 clones in the sample; under 90% occur only once, and 9.5% to 13% lies in the top ten. Sequencing input: peripheral blood. The chain has TRBV6-6 and TRBJ2-7; unclear D gene. This TCR came from a man between 65 and 85 years old with active or convalescent COVID-19. The CDR3 loop is CASSFLAYEQYF. The CDR3 bases are TGTGCCAGCAGCTTTTTGGCATACGAGCAGTACTTC.